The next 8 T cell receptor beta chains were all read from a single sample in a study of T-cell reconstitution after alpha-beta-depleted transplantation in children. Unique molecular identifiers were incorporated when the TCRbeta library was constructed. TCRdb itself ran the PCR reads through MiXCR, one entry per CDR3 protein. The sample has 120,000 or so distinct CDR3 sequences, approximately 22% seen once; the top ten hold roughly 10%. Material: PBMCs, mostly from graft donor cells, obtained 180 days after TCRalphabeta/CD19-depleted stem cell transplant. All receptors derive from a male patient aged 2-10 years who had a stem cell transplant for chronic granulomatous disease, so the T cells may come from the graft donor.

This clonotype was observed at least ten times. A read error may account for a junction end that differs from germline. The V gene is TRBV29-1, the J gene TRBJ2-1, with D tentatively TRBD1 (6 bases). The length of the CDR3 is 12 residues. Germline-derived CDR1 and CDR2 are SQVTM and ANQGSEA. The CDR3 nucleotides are TGCAGCGTTGAAGTCAGAGGACAGAGTAGGGTCTTC. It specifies CSVEVRGQSRVF.

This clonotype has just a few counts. For the CDR3, the DNA is TGCAGTGCTAGTCTCTGGGACTCTGGAAACACCATATATTTT. Its protein product is CSASLWDSGNTIYF. This chain joins TRBV20-1 and TRBJ1-3, with unresolved D. CDR1 and CDR2 from the germline V gene are DFQATT and SNEGSKA (reference sequence). V was trimmed by 3 bases and J by 0 bases, leaving 9 bases between them. This CDR3 is built from 14 residues.

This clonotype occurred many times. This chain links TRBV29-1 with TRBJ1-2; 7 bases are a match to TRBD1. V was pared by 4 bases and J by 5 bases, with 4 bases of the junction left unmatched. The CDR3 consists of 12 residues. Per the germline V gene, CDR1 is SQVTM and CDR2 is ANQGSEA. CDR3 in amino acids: CSVVQGRYGYTF. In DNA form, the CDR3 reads TGCAGCGTTGTACAGGGGAGGTATGGCTACACCTTC. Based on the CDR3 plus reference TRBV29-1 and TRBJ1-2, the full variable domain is SAVISQKPSRDICQRGTSLTIQCQVDSQVTMMFWYRQQPGQSLTLIATANQGSEATYESGFVIDKFPISRPNLTFSTLTVSNMSPEDSSIYLCSVVQGRYGYTFGSGTRLTVV.

The CDR3 reads CASSPGTYSNQPQHF. CDR3 sequence (DNA): TGTGCCAGCAGCCCCGGGACATATAGCAATCAGCCCCAGCATTTT. The chain is built from TRBV7-9 and TRBJ1-5; a possible D gene is TRBD1 (6 bases). The CDR3 spans 15 residues. The V gene's germline CDR1 is SEHNR and CDR2 FQNEAQ (reference sequence). V dropped 5 bases and J dropped 0 bases, with 11 bases sitting between them.

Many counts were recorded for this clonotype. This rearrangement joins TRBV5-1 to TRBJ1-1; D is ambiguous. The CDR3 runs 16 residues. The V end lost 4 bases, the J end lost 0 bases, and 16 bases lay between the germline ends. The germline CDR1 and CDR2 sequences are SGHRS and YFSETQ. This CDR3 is CASSHETGQMNTEAFF. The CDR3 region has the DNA TGCGCCAGCAGCCACGAAACTGGGCAGATGAACACTGAAGCTTTCTTT.

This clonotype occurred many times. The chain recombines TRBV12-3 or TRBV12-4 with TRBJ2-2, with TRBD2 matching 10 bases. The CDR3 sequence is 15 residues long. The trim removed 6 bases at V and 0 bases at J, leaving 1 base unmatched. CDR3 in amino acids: CASSLAGANTGELFF. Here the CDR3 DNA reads TGTGCCAGCAGCCTAGCGGGAGCGAACACCGGGGAGCTGTTTTTT.

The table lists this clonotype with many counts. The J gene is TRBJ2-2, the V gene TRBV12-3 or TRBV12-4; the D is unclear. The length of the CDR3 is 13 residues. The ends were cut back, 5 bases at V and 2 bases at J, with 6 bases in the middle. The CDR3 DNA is TGTGCCAGCAGTAGGGAAAACACCGGGGAGCTGTTTTTT. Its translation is CASSRENTGELFF.

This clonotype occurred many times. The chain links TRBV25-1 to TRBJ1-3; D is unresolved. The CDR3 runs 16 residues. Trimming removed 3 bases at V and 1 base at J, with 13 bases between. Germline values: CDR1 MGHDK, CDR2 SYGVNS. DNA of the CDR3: TGTGCCAGCAGTGACCTCGGACTGCAATCTGGAAACACCATATATTTT. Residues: CASSDLGLQSGNTIYF.